Listed below are T cell receptor beta chains from one sample, sequenced in a study of PD-1 blockade in classical Hodgkin lymphoma. Using immunoSEQ multiplex PCR, the repertoire was profiled, and TCRdb retains in-frame clones only, with some absent. The sample contains 100,000 or so clones, approximately 90% of which appear only once. The source material was peripheral blood mononuclear cells (PBMCs), sampled before the fourth cycle of nivolumab. The origin of the receptors is a human donor with classical Hodgkin lymphoma. The CDR3 runs from the conserved cysteine through the conserved F or W. The D gene is left open where the match is weak. Not every row has a clone size; where given, it reads once, few, many or a size class.

j_call: TRBJ2-3; v_call: TRBV30; d_call: TRBD2; clone_size: NA; cdr3_nt: TGTGCCTGGAGTCCTACCGGGACTAGCGGGGGGGATACGCAGTATTTT; cdr3_aa: CAWSPTGTSGGDTQYF
j_call: TRBJ2-7; v_call: TRBV19; d_call: NA; clone_size: NA; cdr3_nt: TGTGCCAGTAGTATTGGGCGCTACGAGCAGTACTTC; cdr3_aa: CASSIGRYEQYF
j_call: TRBJ2-1; v_call: TRBV27; d_call: NA; clone_size: NA; cdr3_nt: TGTGCCGCCGGGCGGAAAGGAGAATGGGACAATGAGCAGTTCTTC; cdr3_aa: CAAGRKGEWDNEQFF
j_call: TRBJ2-2; v_call: TRBV5-6; d_call: NA; clone_size: NA; cdr3_nt: TGTGCCAGCAGCCCCGGACTCGGTATGGCCGGGGAGCTGTTTTTT; cdr3_aa: CASSPGLGMAGELFF
j_call: TRBJ2-6; v_call: TRBV7-9; d_call: NA; clone_size: once; cdr3_nt: TGTGCCAGCAGCTTGTCACGGGGAGAGCCTGGGGCCAACGTCCTGACTTTC; cdr3_aa: CASSLSRGEPGANVLTF
j_call: TRBJ2-7; v_call: TRBV7-9; d_call: NA; clone_size: NA; cdr3_nt: TGTGCCAGCAGCTTAGGAAACGGGGGCATTAGGTACGAGCAGTACTTC; cdr3_aa: CASSLGNGGIRYEQYF
j_call: TRBJ2-1; v_call: TRBV7-9; d_call: NA; clone_size: NA; cdr3_nt: TGTGCCAGCAGCTTAGCGGGTCTACCCCCCTACAATGAGCAGTTCTTC; cdr3_aa: CASSLAGLPPYNEQFF
j_call: TRBJ1-5; v_call: TRBV27; d_call: NA; clone_size: NA; cdr3_nt: TGTGCCAGCAGTTTTAGAGCGGGGGAACAGCCCCAGCATTTT; cdr3_aa: CASSFRAGEQPQHF
j_call: TRBJ2-5; v_call: TRBV4-2; d_call: NA; clone_size: few; cdr3_nt: TGTGCCAGCAGCCAGGCGCAGGGCCGGGGGACCCAGTACTTC; cdr3_aa: CASSQAQGRGTQYF
j_call: TRBJ1-1; v_call: TRBV7-2; d_call: TRBD1; clone_size: NA; cdr3_nt: TGTGCCAGCAGCTCCACAGGGGGACTTCGAGCTTTCTTT; cdr3_aa: CASSSTGGLRAFF
j_call: TRBJ2-2; v_call: TRBV18; d_call: NA; clone_size: NA; cdr3_nt: TGTGCCGGAAGTATGACAGCTAACACCGGGGAGCTGTTTTTT; cdr3_aa: CAGSMTANTGELFF
j_call: TRBJ2-7; v_call: TRBV4-2; d_call: NA; clone_size: NA; cdr3_nt: TGTGCCAGCAGCCAAGATAGAGACAGCTCCTACGAGCAGTACTTC; cdr3_aa: CASSQDRDSSYEQYF
j_call: TRBJ2-7; v_call: TRBV27; d_call: TRBD1; clone_size: NA; cdr3_nt: TGTGCCAGCAGTGAAAACAGGGGGCGCGCACGGGAGCAGTACTTC; cdr3_aa: CASSENRGRAREQYF
j_call: TRBJ2-7; v_call: TRBV29-1; d_call: NA; clone_size: NA; cdr3_nt: TGCAGCGTTGAGGGTTCGGGAGTAAGGGGCTACGAGCAGTACTTC; cdr3_aa: CSVEGSGVRGYEQYF
j_call: TRBJ1-2; v_call: TRBV27; d_call: TRBD1; clone_size: NA; cdr3_nt: TGTGCCAGCAGAACTACAGGGGGCCGCGGCTACACCTTC; cdr3_aa: CASRTTGGRGYTF
j_call: TRBJ1-4; v_call: TRBV7-8; d_call: NA; clone_size: NA; cdr3_nt: TGTGCCAGCACCCAGGGGTATAATGAAAAACTGTTTTTT; cdr3_aa: CASTQGYNEKLFF
j_call: TRBJ2-7; v_call: TRBV4-2; d_call: TRBD1; clone_size: NA; cdr3_nt: TGTGCCAGCAGCCAAGGGACAGGGGGCGTCTACGAGCAGTACTTC; cdr3_aa: CASSQGTGGVYEQYF
j_call: TRBJ1-5; v_call: TRBV2; d_call: NA; clone_size: NA; cdr3_nt: TGTGCCAGCAGAGAGTCAGGGGTTTGGAGCAATCAGCCCCAGCATTTT; cdr3_aa: CASRESGVWSNQPQHF
j_call: TRBJ1-4; v_call: TRBV2; d_call: NA; clone_size: once; cdr3_nt: TGTGCCAGCGCCCAAGCCACGGACAAGCAAGCAACTAATGAAAAACTGTTTTTT; cdr3_aa: CASAQATDKQATNEKLFF
j_call: TRBJ2-1; v_call: TRBV11-3; d_call: TRBD2; clone_size: once; cdr3_nt: TGTGCCAGCAGCTTATTTCCCCCCCAGCGGGGTCTTAGTGAGCAGTTCTTC; cdr3_aa: CASSLFPPQRGLSEQFF
j_call: TRBJ1-4; v_call: TRBV19; d_call: NA; clone_size: once; cdr3_nt: TGTGCCAGTAGTATCGGGGCAGCTTCTAATGAAAAACTGTTTTTT; cdr3_aa: CASSIGAASNEKLFF
j_call: TRBJ1-5; v_call: TRBV30; d_call: NA; clone_size: NA; cdr3_nt: TGTGCCTGGAGTCAGGGAGGTCAGCCCCAGCATTTT; cdr3_aa: CAWSQGGQPQHF
j_call: TRBJ2-5; v_call: TRBV30; d_call: NA; clone_size: once; cdr3_nt: TGTGCCTGGAGTGGCACCAAAGAGACCCAGTACTTC; cdr3_aa: CAWSGTKETQYF
j_call: TRBJ2-1; v_call: TRBV5-4; d_call: NA; clone_size: NA; cdr3_nt: TGTGCCAGCAGCCAGTCAAGCTCCTACAATGAGCAGTTCTTC; cdr3_aa: CASSQSSSYNEQFF
j_call: TRBJ1-4; v_call: TRBV27; d_call: NA; clone_size: NA; cdr3_nt: TGTGCCAGCACCGCACGTGAAAAACTGTTTTTT; cdr3_aa: CASTAREKLFF
j_call: TRBJ1-6; v_call: TRBV7-2; d_call: NA; clone_size: NA; cdr3_nt: TGTGCCAGCAGCTTAACCCCCGGACACGAAAATTCACCCCTCCACTTT; cdr3_aa: CASSLTPGHENSPLHF
j_call: TRBJ2-6; v_call: TRBV18; d_call: NA; clone_size: once; cdr3_nt: TGTGCCAGCTCACCGGAGCAGGTGCAAGCCAACGTCCTGACTTTC; cdr3_aa: CASSPEQVQANVLTF
j_call: TRBJ1-4; v_call: TRBV7-8; d_call: TRBD1; clone_size: NA; cdr3_nt: TGTGCCAGCAGCCCAGGACAGGGGAGTAATGAAAAACTGTTTTTT; cdr3_aa: CASSPGQGSNEKLFF
j_call: TRBJ2-5; v_call: TRBV7-3; d_call: NA; clone_size: once; cdr3_nt: TGTGCCAGCAGCGTCTCCGGAAGGACGGAGACCCAGTACTTC; cdr3_aa: CASSVSGRTETQYF
j_call: TRBJ2-3; v_call: TRBV7-9; d_call: NA; clone_size: NA; cdr3_nt: TGTGCCAGCAGCTGGTCAGTAGCGGAGACATTATTCACAGATACGCAGTATTTT; cdr3_aa: CASSWSVAETLFTDTQYF
j_call: TRBJ2-3; v_call: TRBV9; d_call: TRBD2; clone_size: few; cdr3_nt: TGTGCCAGCAGCGCCACTAGCGGGGATACAGATACGCAGTATTTT; cdr3_aa: CASSATSGDTDTQYF
j_call: TRBJ2-3; v_call: TRBV13; d_call: NA; clone_size: NA; cdr3_nt: TGTGCCAGCAGCTTAACTTCCCGCGAAACAGATACGCAGTATTTT; cdr3_aa: CASSLTSRETDTQYF
j_call: TRBJ2-7; v_call: TRBV7-2; d_call: NA; clone_size: NA; cdr3_nt: TGTGCCAGCAGCTTAGGTACAGTTTCCTACGAGCAGTACTTC; cdr3_aa: CASSLGTVSYEQYF
j_call: TRBJ2-2; v_call: TRBV28; d_call: NA; clone_size: NA; cdr3_nt: TGTGCCAGCAGCCCCCTAGAGGTTGGCGGCACCGGGGAGCTGTTTTTT; cdr3_aa: CASSPLEVGGTGELFF
j_call: TRBJ2-1; v_call: TRBV6-5; d_call: TRBD2; clone_size: NA; cdr3_nt: TGTGCCAGCAGTTTACGGGGGGGCTCTTACAATGAGCAGTTCTTC; cdr3_aa: CASSLRGGSYNEQFF
j_call: TRBJ1-1; v_call: TRBV19; d_call: TRBD1; clone_size: NA; cdr3_nt: TGTGCCAGTAGTAACTCGGACAGGGGGAAAGCTGAAGCTTTCTTT; cdr3_aa: CASSNSDRGKAEAFF
j_call: TRBJ1-1; v_call: TRBV7-6; d_call: TRBD1; clone_size: NA; cdr3_nt: TGTGCCAGCAGCGGAGAAGGGGGCGAAGCTTTCTTT; cdr3_aa: CASSGEGGEAFF